This is a list of T cell receptor beta chains from one sample in a study of cytotoxic CD8 clonotypes in ibrutinib-treated CLL. Clones were sequenced by immunoSEQ multiplex PCR, and TCRdb holds only the in-frame ones, with some missing. The sample yields 130,000 or so clones, roughly 80% seen once. The source was PBMCs, collected after 12 months of ibrutinib treatment. The receptors here all came from a human donor with chronic lymphocytic leukemia. The CDR3 runs from the conserved cysteine through the conserved F or W. Fields, in order: V gene, D gene, clone size, J gene, CDR3 protein, CDR3 DNA. The D gene is left open where the match is weak. A row's size may be missing; if present it is once, few, many or a size class.

TRBV7-9	NA	NA	TRBJ1-5	CASSLVGQPQHF	TGTGCCAGCAGCTTAGTAGGCCAGCCCCAGCATTTT
TRBV18	NA	NA	TRBJ1-1	CASSPLLAGNTEAFF	TGTGCCAGCTCACCACTATTGGCTGGGAACACTGAAGCTTTCTTT
TRBV11-2	NA	NA	TRBJ1-2	CASSPGTVNYGYTF	TGTGCCAGCAGCCCCGGGACGGTTAACTATGGCTACACCTTC
TRBV5-4	TRBD1	NA	TRBJ2-3	CASSLPGGADTQYF	TGTGCCAGCAGCTTGCCAGGGGGTGCAGATACGCAGTATTTT
TRBV29-1	NA	few	TRBJ1-1	CSVLVNTEAFF	TGCAGCGTCTTGGTCAACACTGAAGCTTTCTTT
TRBV11-2	NA	NA	TRBJ1-1	CASSLEGGGTEAFF	TGTGCCAGCAGCTTAGAGGGTGGGGGGACTGAAGCTTTCTTT
TRBV5-1	NA	NA	TRBJ1-2	CASTPGGGYGYTF	TGCGCCAGCACCCCGGGAGGGGGCTATGGCTACACCTTC
TRBV25-1	NA	NA	TRBJ1-2	CASSEAGPYGYTF	TGTGCCAGCAGTGAAGCCGGCCCCTATGGCTACACCTTC
TRBV28	TRBD2	once	TRBJ2-7	CASSRWGGSSYEQYF	TGTGCCAGCAGCAGGTGGGGGGGGAGCTCCTACGAGCAGTACTTC
TRBV18	NA	few	TRBJ1-5	CASSPGGNQPQHF	TGTGCCAGCTCACCGGGGGGCAATCAGCCCCAGCATTTT
TRBV11-3	NA	NA	TRBJ1-1	CASKQGPGSTEAFF	TGTGCCAGCAAACAGGGCCCTGGGAGTACTGAAGCTTTCTTT
TRBV15	NA	once	TRBJ2-1	CATSFLALGEQFF	TGTGCCACCAGCTTTCTAGCCTTAGGTGAGCAGTTCTTC
TRBV30	TRBD1	NA	TRBJ1-5	CAWRGKGQGSNQPQHF	TGTGCCTGGAGGGGCAAGGGACAGGGGAGCAATCAGCCCCAGCATTTT
TRBV9	TRBD1	NA	TRBJ2-7	CASSPRSGTVGSYEQYF	TGTGCCAGCAGCCCCCGTTCCGGGACAGTGGGTTCCTACGAGCAGTACTTC
TRBV7-2	NA	NA	TRBJ2-7	CASSLSAISYEQYF	TGTGCCAGCAGCCTTAGTGCCATTTCCTACGAGCAGTACTTC
TRBV19	NA	NA	TRBJ2-1	CASSTSGSLNEQFF	TGTGCCAGTAGTACCTCGGGGTCCCTTAATGAGCAGTTCTTC
TRBV7-2	TRBD1	NA	TRBJ1-6	CASSSRQGTNSPLHF	TGTGCCAGCAGCTCCAGACAGGGAACGAATTCACCCCTCCACTTT
TRBV7-9	NA	NA	TRBJ1-6	CASSLNPRGNSPLHF	TGTGCCAGCAGCTTAAACCCACGGGGCAATTCACCCCTCCACTTT
TRBV7-3	TRBD1	NA	TRBJ2-3	CASSFLQGAGDTQYF	TGTGCCAGCAGCTTTCTCCAGGGGGCAGGAGATACGCAGTATTTT
TRBV18	TRBD1	NA	TRBJ1-2	CASSPNGQGHYGYTF	TGTGCCAGCTCACCCAATGGACAGGGCCACTATGGCTACACCTTC
TRBV18	NA	NA	TRBJ1-5	CASSPPGRDNQPQHF	TGTGCCAGCTCACCACCGGGACGTGATAATCAGCCCCAGCATTTT
TRBV7-8	TRBD1	NA	TRBJ2-1	CASSWGQFSYNEQFF	TGTGCCAGCAGCTGGGGACAGTTTTCCTACAATGAGCAGTTCTTC
TRBV7-8	NA	NA	TRBJ2-7	CASSPPGPGEQYF	TGTGCCAGCAGCCCTCCTGGTCCTGGCGAGCAGTACTTC
TRBV30	NA	NA	TRBJ2-7	CAWSVEFRGSSYEQYF	TGTGCCTGGAGTGTAGAGTTTCGGGGGAGCTCCTACGAGCAGTACTTC
TRBV5-1	NA	NA	TRBJ2-5	CASSLAEETQYF	TGCGCCAGCAGCTTGGCTGAAGAGACCCAGTACTTC
TRBV5-1	TRBD2	once	TRBJ2-5	CASSMTSGEETQYF	TGCGCCAGCAGCATGACTAGCGGGGAGGAGACCCAGTACTTC
TRBV28	TRBD2	NA	TRBJ2-5	CASSSGLAGALWETQYF	TGTGCCAGCAGTTCGGGACTAGCGGGAGCCTTATGGGAGACCCAGTACTTC
TRBV28	TRBD1	many	TRBJ1-1	CASSGRPGQPNTEAFF	TGTGCCAGCAGTGGCCGTCCGGGACAGCCGAACACTGAAGCTTTCTTT
TRBV2	NA	NA	TRBJ1-5	CASNGYSNQPQHF	TGTGCCAGCAACGGCTATAGCAATCAGCCCCAGCATTTT
TRBV5-1	NA	few	TRBJ2-2	CASRDTGAGELFF	TGCGCCAGCAGGGACACCGGCGCGGGGGAGCTGTTTTTT
TRBV2	NA	few	TRBJ2-7	CATLWGDGHYEQYF	TGTGCCACCTTGTGGGGTGACGGACACTACGAGCAGTACTTC
TRBV2	NA	once	TRBJ1-5	CASSENYAGTRQSNQPQHF	TGTGCCAGCAGTGAAAACTACGCCGGGACACGCCAGAGCAATCAGCCCCAGCATTTT
TRBV27	NA	few	TRBJ1-1	CASTLTGTAYTEAFF	TGTGCCAGCACCCTGACCGGGACGGCATACACTGAAGCTTTCTTT
TRBV29-1	TRBD1	NA	TRBJ2-7	CSVGGTGAYEQYF	TGCAGCGTTGGAGGGACAGGGGCCTACGAGCAGTACTTC
TRBV5-6	NA	NA	TRBJ1-5	CASSFDLPVAGNQPQHF	TGTGCCAGCAGCTTTGATTTGCCGGTAGCGGGCAATCAGCCCCAGCATTTT
TRBV9	NA	NA	TRBJ1-1	CASSVGLDGFEAFF	TGTGCCAGCAGCGTAGGGCTTGATGGGTTCGAAGCTTTCTTT
TRBV7-6	NA	NA	TRBJ2-2	CASSLDPTGPGELFF	TGTGCCAGCAGCTTAGACCCTACAGGGCCCGGGGAGCTGTTTTTT
TRBV7-8	TRBD1	NA	TRBJ1-4	CASSWQGGEKLFF	TGTGCCAGCAGCTGGCAGGGGGGGGAAAAACTGTTTTTT
TRBV30	NA	few	TRBJ2-3	CAWENRRSSTDTQYF	TGTGCCTGGGAAAACAGGCGCTCTAGCACAGATACGCAGTATTTT
TRBV7-9	NA	NA	TRBJ2-3	CASTSPVGTDTQYF	TGTGCCAGCACCTCCCCGGTCGGCACAGATACGCAGTATTTT
TRBV28	TRBD1	NA	TRBJ2-7	CASSSLGTGGYEQYF	TGTGCCAGCAGTTCCTTGGGGACAGGGGGCTACGAGCAGTACTTC
TRBV11-3	TRBD2	NA	TRBJ2-1	CAIRLAGDLWLF	TGTGCCATCCGCCTAGCGGGAGACCTCTGGCTCTTC
TRBV5-4	TRBD1	NA	TRBJ2-2	CASSRGDRGTGELFF	TGTGCCAGCAGCCGTGGTGACAGGGGGACCGGGGAGCTGTTTTTT
TRBV5-5	NA	NA	TRBJ1-1	CASRRGNTEAFF	TGTGCCAGCAGAAGGGGCAACACTGAAGCTTTCTTT
TRBV5-1	NA	NA	TRBJ2-7	CASSFPGVGPDSYEQYF	TGCGCCAGCAGCTTCCCTGGGGTGGGGCCCGACTCCTACGAGCAGTACTTC
TRBV5-1	TRBD2	NA	TRBJ2-2	CASSLSSPAGGNTGELFF	TGCGCCAGCAGCTTAAGTTCCCCGGCGGGAGGGAACACCGGGGAGCTGTTTTTT
TRBV5-1	NA	few	TRBJ1-1	CASSLGQENTEAFF	TGCGCCAGCAGCTTGGGTCAGGAGAACACTGAAGCTTTCTTT
TRBV28	NA	NA	TRBJ2-7	CASSLSLAWEQYF	TGTGCCAGCAGTTTATCTCTAGCGTGGGAGCAGTACTTC
TRBV7-3	TRBD2	NA	TRBJ2-3	CASSLVPAGMWDTQYF	TGTGCCAGCAGCTTAGTCCCAGCGGGGATGTGGGATACGCAGTATTTT
TRBV10-3	TRBD1	NA	TRBJ1-1	CAIRQGGLDTEAFF	TGTGCCATCAGACAGGGGGGTTTGGACACTGAAGCTTTCTTT
TRBV19	NA	NA	TRBJ1-1	CASSIRSYTEAFF	TGTGCCAGTAGTATAAGGAGCTACACTGAAGCTTTCTTT
TRBV29-1	TRBD1	NA	TRBJ1-2	CSVADRTNYGYTF	TGCAGCGTTGCGGACAGGACGAACTATGGCTACACCTTC